The 8 T cell receptor beta chains presented below share a single source sample, sequenced in a study of OX40 agonist ivuxolimab in advanced cancers. Generated by immunoSEQ multiplex PCR, the TCRdb table keeps only in-frame clones and is missing some. The sample has about 27,000 clones, 80% to 90% seen once. This material consisted of CD4+ or CD8+ T cells sorted from blood, taken in a trial of the OX40 agonist ivuxolimab. These receptors all come from an adult with an advanced solid tumor such as melanoma, head and neck, liver or kidney cancer.

The chain uses TRBV5-4 and TRBJ2-7; a weak D match, TRBD1 (5 bases). The ends were cut back, 3 bases at V and 1 base at J, with 11 bases in the middle. CDR1 SGHNT and CDR2 YYREEE come from the germline V gene (reference sequence). CDR3 length: 14 residues. The CDR3 DNA is TGTGCCAGCAGCTGGCAGGGATGGTCCTACGAGCAGTACTTC. Translated, it gives CASSWQGWSYEQYF.

In its sample, this clone was seen a few times. The J gene is TRBJ1-1, the V gene TRBV28; D is unresolved. This CDR3 region has 14 residues. Germline V gives CDR1 MDHEN, CDR2 SYDVKM. Trimming shortened V by 3 bases and J by 2 bases, and 10 bases separated the two germline ends. CDR3 bases: TGTGCCAGCAGTTTGACACCAAGCAACACTGAAGCTTTCTTT. Translated, it gives CASSLTPSNTEAFF.

The chain has TRBV11-2 and TRBJ1-2, with a tentative D call TRBD1 (6 bases). The CDR3 spans 14 residues. Germline V gives CDR1 SGHAT, CDR2 FQNNGV. The V end was cut by 2 bases, the J end by 7 bases, with 14 bases between. The CDR3 loop is CASSLRGGPGGYTF. CDR3 coding DNA: TGTGCCAGCAGCTTACGGGGGGGGCCGGGTGGCTACACCTTC.

This clone was seen only once. This chain joins TRBV27 and TRBJ1-6; D gene uncertain. This CDR3 is 15 amino acids long. The germline V gene encodes CDR1 MNHEY and CDR2 SMNVEV (reference sequence). Trimming shortened V by 5 bases and J by 7 bases, and 15 bases separated the two germline ends. CDR3 bases: TGTGCCAGCAGTCCCCCCCCCTTGGCCAATTCACCCCTCCACTTT. Translated: CASSPPPLANSPLHF.

The chain has TRBV5-6 and TRBJ2-3; 7 bases match TRBD1. Germline loops: CDR1 SGHDT, CDR2 YYEEEE. This CDR3 contains 15 residues. V gave up 7 bases and J gave up 2 bases; unmatched junction bases: 10. In DNA form, the CDR3 reads TGTGCCAGCCTCTGGAAGACAGGGTACACAGATACGCAGTATTTT. It is translated as CASLWKTGYTDTQYF.

This clone was recorded once. This sequence joins TRBV7-9 and TRBJ1-4; TRBD1 might be the D (5 bases). Germline V gives CDR1 SEHNR, CDR2 FQNEAQ (reference sequence). This CDR3 is built from 14 residues. Trimming shortened V by 6 bases and J by 6 bases, and 14 bases separated the two germline ends. The CDR3 here is CASRGAGGDEKLFF. CDR3 sequence (DNA): TGTGCCAGCAGAGGGGCAGGCGGGGATGAAAAACTGTTTTTT. The variable domain in full, with the rest retrieved from reference TRBV7-9 and TRBJ1-4, is DTGVSQNPRHKITKRGQNVTFRCDPISEHNRLYWYRQTLGQGPEFLTYFQNEAQLEKSRLLSDRFSAERPKGSFSTLEIQRTEQGDSAMYLCASRGAGGDEKLFFGSGTQLSVL.

This clone was picked up one time. This chain uses TRBV7-8 with TRBJ2-7; TRBD1 is a possible D gene (6 bases). The CDR3 loop spans 13 amino acids. The V gene lost 6 bases and the J gene lost 3 bases, with 12 bases spanning the gap. Germline CDR1 is SGHVS and CDR2 is FQNEAQ. This CDR3 reads CASRDADSYEQYF. The CDR3 coding sequence is TGTGCCAGCAGGGACGCGGACAGCTACGAGCAGTACTTC.

This chain joins TRBV7-2 and TRBJ2-7; the match to TRBD2 covers 9 bases. This CDR3 comprises 15 residues. The germline gives CDR1 SGHTA, CDR2 FQGNSA. V lost 5 bases to trimming and J lost 4 bases; unmatched junction nucleotides: 9. CDR3 loop: CASSQRSGGFYEQYF. CDR3 in DNA: TGTGCCAGCAGCCAGCGTAGCGGGGGATTTTACGAGCAGTACTTC.